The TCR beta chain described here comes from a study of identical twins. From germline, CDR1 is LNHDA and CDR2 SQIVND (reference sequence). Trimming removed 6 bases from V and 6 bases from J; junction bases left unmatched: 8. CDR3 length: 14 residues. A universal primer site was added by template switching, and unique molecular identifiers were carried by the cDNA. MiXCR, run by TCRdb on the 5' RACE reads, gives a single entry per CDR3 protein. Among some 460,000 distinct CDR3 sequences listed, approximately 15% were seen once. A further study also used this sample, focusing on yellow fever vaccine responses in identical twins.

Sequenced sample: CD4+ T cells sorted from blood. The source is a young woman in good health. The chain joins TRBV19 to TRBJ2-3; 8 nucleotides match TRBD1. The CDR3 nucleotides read TGTGCCAGTAGACAGGGGGTCATGTTGGATACGCAGTATTTT. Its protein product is CASRQGVMLDTQYF.